The clone carrying this TCR beta chain was detected only a few times. CDR3 length: 16 amino acids. Per germline, CDR1 SGHTA and CDR2 FQGTGA. Trimming removed 2 bases at V and 3 bases at J, with 17 bases between. This record comes from a study of shared clonotypes between healthy human individuals. Here immunoSEQ multiplex PCR was the method, and the copy in TCRdb shows in-frame clones only, minus some. The sample gives some 2,400,000 clones, approximately 96% of which show up once; 0.13% is in the top ten. The rearrangement links TRBV7-3 to TRBJ2-7, with D hard to call. The sequenced sample consisted of naive CD4+ T cells sorted from blood. Indicated subset: CD45RA+ positively selected. This clonotype originated in a man between 18 and 29 years old in good health. CDR3 amino acids: CASSLVAAIGLYEQYF. In nucleotides, the CDR3 is TGTGCCAGCAGCTTAGTCGCAGCTATAGGCCTCTACGAGCAGTACTTC.